A selection of T cell receptor beta chains follows, all from one sample in a study of identical twins. Via MiXCR, TCRdb re-called the 5' RACE reads, giving one row per CDR3 protein. Found here are roughly 250,000 distinct CDR3 sequences, about an eighth of them singletons; the top ten hold 8.5% to 10%. Material for sequencing was memory (CD45RO+) T cells sorted from blood. The source is a woman aged 18-29 years in good health. Each CDR3 is given with its conserved first and last residue. The D gene is left open where the match is weak. Size is omitted from some rows. Given values are once, few, many or a class for expanded clones.

cdr3_nt cdr3_aa j_call clone_size d_call v_call
TGTGCCAGCGGGGGACAGGGGGCTCACGAGCAGTACTTC CASGGQGAHEQYF TRBJ2-7 . TRBD1 TRBV7-8
TGTGCCAGCAGCCCCGGGGTCCAGAGCTCCTACGAGCAGTACTTC CASSPGVQSSYEQYF TRBJ2-7 . . TRBV7-6
TGCGCCAGCAGCCAGACTAGCGGGAGGGCGACTGGTACGCAGTATTTT CASSQTSGRATGTQYF TRBJ2-3 many TRBD2 TRBV5-1
TGTGCCAGCAGCTCCCAACGACAGGGGGCCCAGACTGAAGCTTTCTTT CASSSQRQGAQTEAFF TRBJ1-1 . TRBD1 TRBV7-9
TGTGCCAGCACTCGAGACAGGGGAGTGGCCGAAGCTTTCTTT CASTRDRGVAEAFF TRBJ1-1 many TRBD1 TRBV9
TGCGCCAGCAGCCGCACCGGGGCGGCCGAAGAGACCCAGTACTTC CASSRTGAAEETQYF TRBJ2-5 few . TRBV5-1
TGTGCCAGCAGCCAGGTTTCTAGCAGAGGGGGCGAGACCCAGTACTTC CASSQVSSRGGETQYF TRBJ2-5 many TRBD1 TRBV4-2
TGTGCCACCCACCCCCAGGGGGCTCACGGGGAGCTGTTTTTT CATHPQGAHGELFF TRBJ2-2 . TRBD1 TRBV10-3
TGTGCCAGCAGTTTCCAGGGTTGGACTGAAGCTTTCTTT CASSFQGWTEAFF TRBJ1-1 many . TRBV12-3/TRBV12-4
TGTGCCAGCGAGGCGCAGACCCAGTACTTC CASEAQTQYF TRBJ2-5 . . TRBV2
TGTGCCAGCAGTGGGACTAGCGGGGGGGCCTACGAGCAGTACTTC CASSGTSGGAYEQYF TRBJ2-7 many TRBD2 TRBV6-1
TGTGCCAGCACCCTTGGTAGAGGGGCCGAGCAGTACTTC CASTLGRGAEQYF TRBJ2-7 . . TRBV28
TGCGCCAGCAGCCAAACCCGGACAGGGGGGAACAATGAGCAGTTCTTC CASSQTRTGGNNEQFF TRBJ2-1 . TRBD1 TRBV4-3
TGCAGTGCCACCGGGACTAGCGGAGGAAATGAGCAGTTCTTC CSATGTSGGNEQFF TRBJ2-1 few TRBD2 TRBV20-1
TGTGCCAGCAGCTTCAGTGGCCGGACCCTCCACTTT CASSFSGRTLHF TRBJ1-6 few . TRBV12-3/TRBV12-4
TGTGCCAGCAGTTACCAGGGGGCGTCCTACGAGCAGTACTTC CASSYQGASYEQYF TRBJ2-7 few TRBD1 TRBV6-5
TGCGCCAGCAGCCCCAGGCGGAGGACTGAGCAGTTCTTC CASSPRRRTEQFF TRBJ2-1 . . TRBV4-3
TGCAGTGCCACGCCACCTCAGAACACCGGGGAGCTGTTTTTT CSATPPQNTGELFF TRBJ2-2 once . TRBV20-1
TGCAGTGCCTTCATCCTGAAGGGGAGCTCCTACAATGAGCAGTTCTTC CSAFILKGSSYNEQFF TRBJ2-1 many . TRBV20-1
TGTGCCAGCAGCTTAAGACAGTTCTCCTACGAGCAGTACTTC CASSLRQFSYEQYF TRBJ2-7 . . TRBV7-9
TGTGCCAGCAGTCCCCTCGGTTTGGGGGGAAACACCATATATTTT CASSPLGLGGNTIYF TRBJ1-3 . . TRBV6-1
TGCAGTGCTAGTCCCCGGGGGCTATCCACAGATACGCAGTATTTT CSASPRGLSTDTQYF TRBJ2-3 many . TRBV20-1
TGCGCCAGCAGCACACAGGGGGCGTCGAACACTGAAGCTTTCTTT CASSTQGASNTEAFF TRBJ1-1 many TRBD1 TRBV5-1
TGTGCCAGCTCACCAATTGCGACAGGGGTGAGCGGGGGTGGTGAGCAGTTCTTC CASSPIATGVSGGGEQFF TRBJ2-1 few . TRBV18
TGTGCCAGCAGTTGGGACAGGACAGAGGCTTTCTTT CASSWDRTEAFF TRBJ1-1 few TRBD1 TRBV11-3
TGCAGTGCTACCGGGACAGGGGGCTACGAGCAGTACTTC CSATGTGGYEQYF TRBJ2-7 few TRBD1 TRBV20-1
TGTGCCATCAGTGAACGACAGGAGGTAATTTGGAAGCAGTACTTC CAISERQEVIWKQYF TRBJ2-7 few . TRBV10-3
TGCAGTGCTAGAGGGGACACTAATCAGCCCCAGCATTTT CSARGDTNQPQHF TRBJ1-5 . . TRBV20-1
TGCGCCAGCAGATCGTCGTTGAGTGCAGATACGCAGTATTTT CASRSSLSADTQYF TRBJ2-3 few . TRBV5-1
TGTGCCATCAGCCCCGGGGTAAGAGAGACCCAGTACTTC CAISPGVRETQYF TRBJ2-5 . . TRBV10-3
TGTGCCAGCAGCTCCCCAGGATCACCCCTCCACTTT CASSSPGSPLHF TRBJ1-6 . . TRBV7-8
TGCGCCAGCAGCAAAAGGGGGAGTGAGGTCATAAATGAGCAGTTCTTC CASSKRGSEVINEQFF TRBJ2-1 few . TRBV4-1
TGTGCCAGCAGCTCGACAAACAGGGTTGGGACTGAAGCTTTCTTT CASSSTNRVGTEAFF TRBJ1-1 . . TRBV11-2
TGTGCCAGCAGCCAAGATGGCCGCTCCTATAATTCACCCCTCCACTTT CASSQDGRSYNSPLHF TRBJ1-6 many . TRBV3-1
TGTGCCAGCTCAAGGGACAGTCTTTACTATGGCTACACCTTC CASSRDSLYYGYTF TRBJ1-2 few TRBD1 TRBV2
TGTGCCAGCAGCCTCGACAGAGGATCACCCCTCCACTTT CASSLDRGSPLHF TRBJ1-6 many . TRBV7-2
TGTGCCAGCAGCAAACAGGTGCGCGAGCAGTACTTC CASSKQVREQYF TRBJ2-7 . . TRBV21-1
TGTGCCAGCAGGGGGACAGGCGGCATTGGGACGCAGTATTTT CASRGTGGIGTQYF TRBJ2-3 few TRBD1 TRBV6-1
TGTGCCAGCAGCCAAGATGACAGGGCCTACGAGCAGTACTTC CASSQDDRAYEQYF TRBJ2-7 many TRBD1 TRBV3-1
TGTGCCAGCAAAAGGGGGCTTTACTACGAGCAGTACTTC CASKRGLYYEQYF TRBJ2-7 many TRBD1 TRBV27
TGTGCCAGCAGCTCTCGGCCAGTTGATGAGCAGTTCTTC CASSSRPVDEQFF TRBJ2-1 . . TRBV7-6
TGTGCCAGCAACCGGCGCGGACAGGAAATAGAAGCTTTCTTT CASNRRGQEIEAFF TRBJ1-1 few TRBD1 TRBV9
TGCGCCAGCAGTTCGTCTCTGGGTCTCCTCCAGGGCTACACCTTC CASSSSLGLLQGYTF TRBJ1-2 . . TRBV5-1
TGTGCCAGCAGTTTATCAGTGGGGAAGGAGTACTTC CASSLSVGKEYF TRBJ2-7 . . TRBV28
TGTGCCAGCAGCGTCGGGACTAGCGGGGGAGATACGCAGTATTTT CASSVGTSGGDTQYF TRBJ2-3 . TRBD2 TRBV9
TGTGCCAGCAGTAGACAGGGGGATTCACCCCTCCACTTT CASSRQGDSPLHF TRBJ1-6 . TRBD1 TRBV6-1